This TCR beta chain was obtained from a study of regulatory T cells in long-lasting Graves disease. Study observations and caveats: Among samples with persistent disease, TRBV28, TRBJ1-2 and TRBJ2-5 were favored. Having few samples may have compromised the accuracy.

Time point defined: persistent/refractory GD, antithyroid drugs over 5 years with positive TRAb. The TCR library used RNA extracted from PBMCs. iRepertoire HTBI primers and Arm-PCR of CDR3 regions built TCR beta libraries. The authors' processing: Across samples, 62 TRBV and about 15 TRBJ segments were found. TCRdb independently ran MiXCR on the multiplex PCR reads; one entry per CDR3 protein. For this entry, the V and J calls and clone size follow TCRdb and not the study's own pipeline. The sample gives about 460,000 distinct CDR3 sequences, around a fifth of which show up once; around 13% is in the top ten. As for this clonotype: Its antigen is undetermined.

The junction had 7 bases not matched to a gene; V was cut back by 4 bases and J by 5 bases. Germline V gives CDR1 SQVTM, CDR2 ANQGSEA. This CDR3 region has 15 residues. This clonotype was sampled from a female donor with Graves disease. This chain joins TRBV29-1 and TRBJ2-2, with 10 nucleotides matching TRBD1. The material was peripheral blood mononuclear cells (PBMCs), obtained when the disease was refractory, from a patient treated with antithyroid drugs. The CDR3 coding sequence is TGCAGCGTTGGGAATCCGGGACAGGGGACCGGGGAGCTGTTTTTT. It yields the protein CSVGNPGQGTGELFF.